Detailed here is one TCR beta chain. The target of this receptor is not known. No clone much larger than this one lies a single base away; base qualities are absent. Via the germline V gene, CDR1 is KGHDR and CDR2 SFDVKD. V loses 7 bases of germline sequence and J loses 3 bases, and the interval between the two ends is 12 bases. The cysteine opens and the phenylalanine closes a CDR3 of 14 amino acids. The only DNA kept is the CDR3, 42 bases in frame from the first base. These data originate in a study of blood T cell repertoires in COVID-19 (dated by TCRdb to 2020 to 2021). Regarding the study in general: Samples covering the acute and convalescent phases of COVID-19 were provided by collaborators in the United States, Italy and Spain. The dataset comprised deeply sampled blood TCRbeta repertoires from subjects exposed to, actively infected with, or recovered from COVID-19. The prospective study material was composed of cDNA or gDNA derived from T cells, B-cell-depleted T cells, or PBMCs. Samples were obtained from the ongoing ImmuneRACE study (first 160 participants) and from 1,254 subjects provided by 6 global collaborators. Nearly every sample came with metadata listing a de-identified subject ID, COVID-19 status, age in years and sex. A freely available public database, intended as a resource for researchers studying the immune response to SARS-CoV-2, is where the repertoires were released. Where available, HLA class I and class II types were obtained from metadata supplied by the sample provider rather than from assay-based typing.

The immunoSEQ Assay, a bias-controlled multiplex PCR, was used to amplify TCRbeta CDR3 regions from genomic DNA. The paper's data handling went like this. Nucleated cell counts per sample were estimated from amplification of reference gene primers within the assay. To quantify the absolute abundance of each unique TCRbeta CDR3 rearrangement, sequence reads were collapsed and filtered. Productive Simpson clonality was computed per sample as the square root of Simpson's diversity index over productive rearrangements. This is the immuneACCESS table as TCRdb keeps it, with only in-frame sequences that have V and J called. A part of the clones is gone; compared with another copy, unresolved V genes explain less than half, and the rest is unexplained. The V and J calls and clone size come from that table; D and trimming were worked out from the DNA. Across this sample there are 270,000 or so clones, with approximately 90% seen only once. The top ten clones comprise roughly 2.1% of the sample.

Results and caveats for the whole study, not just this receptor: The amount of clinical and demographic metadata varied by source and participant and was provided uncurated.

Participants in the prospective study were enrolled through a virtual design, were aged roughly 18 to 100 years, and lived in approximately 24 United States geographic areas. To assign participants to cohorts, the prospective study relied on clinical history that participants themselves reported in a screening survey and a study questionnaire. Each participant in the prospective study had whole blood, serum and a nasopharyngeal or oropharyngeal swab collected by mobile phlebotomists. Participants in the prospective study had the option to provide additional blood draws and questionnaires over an approximately two-month period. Blood samples from the prospective study were shipped frozen or at room temperature prior to DNA extraction.

The specimen sequenced was PBMCs or T cells enriched from blood (not recorded which). The origin of this receptor is a woman in her forties with acute COVID-19. The chain is encoded by TRBV24-1 joined to TRBJ1-5; D gene: possibly TRBD1, on 6 matching bases. The CDR3 amino acid sequence is: CATSPGQFNQPQHF. The nucleotides are TGTGCCACCAGCCCGGGACAATTCAATCAGCCCCAGCATTTT.